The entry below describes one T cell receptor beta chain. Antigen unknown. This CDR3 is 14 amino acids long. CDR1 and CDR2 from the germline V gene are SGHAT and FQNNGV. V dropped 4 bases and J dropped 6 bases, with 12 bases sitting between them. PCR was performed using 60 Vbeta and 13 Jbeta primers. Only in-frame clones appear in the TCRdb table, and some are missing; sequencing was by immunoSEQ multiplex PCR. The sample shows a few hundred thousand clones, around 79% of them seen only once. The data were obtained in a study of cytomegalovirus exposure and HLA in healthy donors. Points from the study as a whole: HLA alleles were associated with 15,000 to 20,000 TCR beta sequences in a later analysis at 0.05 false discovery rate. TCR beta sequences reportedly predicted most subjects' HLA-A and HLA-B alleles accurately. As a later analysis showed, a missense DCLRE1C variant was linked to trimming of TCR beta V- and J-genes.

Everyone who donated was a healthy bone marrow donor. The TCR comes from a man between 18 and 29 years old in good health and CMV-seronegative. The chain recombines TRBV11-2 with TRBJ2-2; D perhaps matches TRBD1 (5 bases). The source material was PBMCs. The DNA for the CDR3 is TGTGCCAGCAGCTCCTACTCAGGGCCCGGGGAGCTGTTTTTT. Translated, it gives CASSSYSGPGELFF.